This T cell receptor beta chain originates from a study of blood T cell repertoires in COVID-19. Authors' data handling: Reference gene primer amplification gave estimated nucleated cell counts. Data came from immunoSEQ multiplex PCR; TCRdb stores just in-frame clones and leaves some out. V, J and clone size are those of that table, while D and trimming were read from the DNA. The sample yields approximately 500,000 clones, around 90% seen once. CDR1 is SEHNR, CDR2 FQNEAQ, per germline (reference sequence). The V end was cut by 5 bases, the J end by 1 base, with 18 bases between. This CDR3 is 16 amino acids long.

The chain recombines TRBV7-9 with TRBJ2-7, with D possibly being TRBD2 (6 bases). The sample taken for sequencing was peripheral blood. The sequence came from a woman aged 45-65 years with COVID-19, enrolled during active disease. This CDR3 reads CASSPPDGLTSYEQYF. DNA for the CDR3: TGTGCCAGCAGCCCCCCAGACGGACTAACTTCCTACGAGCAGTACTTC.